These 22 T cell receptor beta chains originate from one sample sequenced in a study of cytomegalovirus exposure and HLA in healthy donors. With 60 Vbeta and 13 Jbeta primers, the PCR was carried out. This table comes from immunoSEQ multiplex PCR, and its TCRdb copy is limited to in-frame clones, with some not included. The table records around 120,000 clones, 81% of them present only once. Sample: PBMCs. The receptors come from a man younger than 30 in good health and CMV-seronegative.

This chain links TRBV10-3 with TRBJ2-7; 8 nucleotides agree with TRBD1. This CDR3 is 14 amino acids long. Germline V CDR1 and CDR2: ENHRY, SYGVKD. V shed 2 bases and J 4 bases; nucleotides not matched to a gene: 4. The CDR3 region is CAISEDRGGYEQYF. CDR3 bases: TGTGCCATCAGTGAGGACAGGGGTGGTTACGAGCAGTACTTC.

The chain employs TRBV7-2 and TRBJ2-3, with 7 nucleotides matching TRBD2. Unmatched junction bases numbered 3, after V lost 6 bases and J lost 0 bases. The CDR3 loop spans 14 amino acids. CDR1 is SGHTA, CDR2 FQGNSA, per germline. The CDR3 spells CASRPGGSTDTQYF. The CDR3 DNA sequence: TGTGCCAGCAGGCCGGGGGGAAGCACAGATACGCAGTATTTT.

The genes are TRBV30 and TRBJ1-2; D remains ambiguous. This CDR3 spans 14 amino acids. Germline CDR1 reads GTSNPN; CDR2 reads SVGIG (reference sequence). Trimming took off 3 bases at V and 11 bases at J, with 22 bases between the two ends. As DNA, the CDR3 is TGTGCCTGGAGCCCCACGGAGGCATCAGGAACGTACACCTTC. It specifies CAWSPTEASGTYTF.

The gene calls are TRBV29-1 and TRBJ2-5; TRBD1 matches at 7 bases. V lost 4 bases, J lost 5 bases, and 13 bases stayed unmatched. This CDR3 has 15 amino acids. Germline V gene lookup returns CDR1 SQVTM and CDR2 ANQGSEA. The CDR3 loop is CSVVPARGGQETQYF. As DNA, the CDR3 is TGCAGCGTTGTTCCTGCCAGAGGGGGCCAGGAGACCCAGTACTTC.

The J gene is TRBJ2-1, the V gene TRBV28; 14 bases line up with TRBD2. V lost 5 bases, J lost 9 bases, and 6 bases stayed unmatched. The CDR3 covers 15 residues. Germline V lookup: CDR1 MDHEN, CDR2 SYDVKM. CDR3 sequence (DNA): TGTGCCAGCAGTGTGACTAGCGGGAGGGTTGGTGAGCAGTTCTTC. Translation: CASSVTSGRVGEQFF.

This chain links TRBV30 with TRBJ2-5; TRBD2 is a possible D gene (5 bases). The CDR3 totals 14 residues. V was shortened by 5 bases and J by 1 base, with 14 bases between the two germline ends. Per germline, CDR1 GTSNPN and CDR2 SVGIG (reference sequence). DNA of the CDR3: TGTGCCTGGGCGAAGCTAGCAATCCAAGAGACCCAGTACTTC. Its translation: CAWAKLAIQETQYF.

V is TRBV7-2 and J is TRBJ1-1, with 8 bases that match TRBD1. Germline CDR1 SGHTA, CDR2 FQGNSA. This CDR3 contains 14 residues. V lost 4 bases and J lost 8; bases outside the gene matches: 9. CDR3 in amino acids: CASSSPTRDREAFF. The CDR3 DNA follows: TGTGCCAGCAGCTCCCCGACCCGGGACAGGGAAGCTTTCTTT.

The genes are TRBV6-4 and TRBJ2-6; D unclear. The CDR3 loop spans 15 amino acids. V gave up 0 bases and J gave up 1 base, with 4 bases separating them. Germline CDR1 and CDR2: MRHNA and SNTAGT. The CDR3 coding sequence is TGTGCCAGCAGTGACTCCAGGTCTGGGGCCAACGTCCTGACTTTC. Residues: CASSDSRSGANVLTF.

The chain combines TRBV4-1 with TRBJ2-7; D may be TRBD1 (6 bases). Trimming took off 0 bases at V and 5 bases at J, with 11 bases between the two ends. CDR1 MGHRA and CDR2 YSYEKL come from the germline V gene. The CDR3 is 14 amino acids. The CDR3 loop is CASSQEGGRHEQYF. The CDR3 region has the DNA TGCGCCAGCAGCCAAGAAGGGGGTAGGCACGAGCAGTACTTC.

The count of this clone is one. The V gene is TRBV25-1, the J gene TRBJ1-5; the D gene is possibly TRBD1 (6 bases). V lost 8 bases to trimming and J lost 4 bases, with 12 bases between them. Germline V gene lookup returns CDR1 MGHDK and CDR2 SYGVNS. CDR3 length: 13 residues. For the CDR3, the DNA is TGTGCCAGCGGTCAGGGGCCTAATCAGCCCCAGCATTTT. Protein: CASGQGPNQPQHF.

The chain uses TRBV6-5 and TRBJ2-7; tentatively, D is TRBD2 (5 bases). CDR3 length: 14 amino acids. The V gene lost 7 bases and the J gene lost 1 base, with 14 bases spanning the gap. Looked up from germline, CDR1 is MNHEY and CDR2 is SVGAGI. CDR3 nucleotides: TGTGCCAGCACCCAAGCGGCCGGGTCCTACGAGCAGTACTTC. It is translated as CASTQAAGSYEQYF.

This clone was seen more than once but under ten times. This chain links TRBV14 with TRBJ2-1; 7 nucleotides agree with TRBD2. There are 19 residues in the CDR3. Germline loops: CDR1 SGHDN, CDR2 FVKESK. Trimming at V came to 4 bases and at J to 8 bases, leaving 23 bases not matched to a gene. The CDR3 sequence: CASSPFLGRGLRGSDEQFF. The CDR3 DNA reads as TGTGCCAGCAGCCCATTTCTAGGGCGCGGGTTACGCGGGAGTGATGAGCAGTTCTTC.

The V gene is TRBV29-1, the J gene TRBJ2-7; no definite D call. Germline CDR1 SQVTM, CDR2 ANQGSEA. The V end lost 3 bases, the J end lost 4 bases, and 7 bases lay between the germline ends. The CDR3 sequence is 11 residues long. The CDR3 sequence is CSVELEYEQYF. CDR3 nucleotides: TGCAGCGTTGAGTTGGAGTACGAGCAGTACTTC.

CDR3 nucleotides: TGTGCCTGGAGGACTAGCGGTTCGAACACCGGGGAGCTGTTTTTT. The encoded protein is CAWRTSGSNTGELFF. The rearrangement links TRBV30 to TRBJ2-2; 9 bases agree with TRBD2. The junction had 2 bases not matched to a gene; V was cut back by 3 bases and J by 0 bases. The CDR3 covers 15 residues. CDR1 is GTSNPN and CDR2 is SVGIG in the germline V gene (reference sequence).

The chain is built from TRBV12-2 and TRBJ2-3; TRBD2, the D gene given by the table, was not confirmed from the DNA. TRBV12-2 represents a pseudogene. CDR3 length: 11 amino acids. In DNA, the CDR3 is TGTGCAAGTCGCTTACCCTCCCGGGAGTATTTT. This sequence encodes CASRLPSREYF.

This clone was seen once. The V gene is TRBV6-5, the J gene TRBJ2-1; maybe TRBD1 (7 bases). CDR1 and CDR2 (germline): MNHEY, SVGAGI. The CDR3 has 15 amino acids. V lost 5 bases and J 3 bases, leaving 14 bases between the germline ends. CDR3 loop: CASSLQGTFYNEQFF. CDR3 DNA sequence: TGTGCCAGCAGTCTACAGGGGACTTTCTACAATGAGCAGTTCTTC.

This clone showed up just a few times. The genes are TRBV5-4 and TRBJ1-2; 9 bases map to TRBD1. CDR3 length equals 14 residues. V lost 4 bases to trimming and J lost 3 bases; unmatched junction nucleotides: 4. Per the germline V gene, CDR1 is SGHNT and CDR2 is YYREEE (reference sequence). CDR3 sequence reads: CASSGRQGDYGYTF. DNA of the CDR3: TGTGCCAGCAGCGGGCGACAGGGGGACTATGGCTACACCTTC.

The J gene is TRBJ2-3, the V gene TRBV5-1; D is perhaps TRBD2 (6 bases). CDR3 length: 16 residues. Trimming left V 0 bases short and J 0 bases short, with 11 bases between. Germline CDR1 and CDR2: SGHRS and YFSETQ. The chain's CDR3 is CASSLAAGPSTDTQYF. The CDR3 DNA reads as TGCGCCAGCAGCTTGGCGGCGGGGCCCAGCACAGATACGCAGTATTTT.

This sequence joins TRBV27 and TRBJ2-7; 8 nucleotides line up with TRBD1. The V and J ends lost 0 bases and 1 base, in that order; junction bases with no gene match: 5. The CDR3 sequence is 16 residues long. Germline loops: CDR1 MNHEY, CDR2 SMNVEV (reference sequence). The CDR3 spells CASSLSFRGPSYEQYF. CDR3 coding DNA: TGTGCCAGCAGTTTATCGTTCAGGGGGCCGTCCTACGAGCAGTACTTC.

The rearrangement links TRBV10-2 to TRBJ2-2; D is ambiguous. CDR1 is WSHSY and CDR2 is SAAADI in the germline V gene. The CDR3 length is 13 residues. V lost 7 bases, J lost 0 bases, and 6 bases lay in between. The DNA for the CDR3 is TGCGCCAGCACGCCAGCGAACACCGGGGAGCTGTTTTTT. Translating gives CASTPANTGELFF.

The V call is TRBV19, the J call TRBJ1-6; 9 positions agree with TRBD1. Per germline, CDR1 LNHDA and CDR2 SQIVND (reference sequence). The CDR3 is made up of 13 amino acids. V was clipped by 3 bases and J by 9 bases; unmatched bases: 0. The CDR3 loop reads CASSMTGGSPLHF. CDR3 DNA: TGTGCCAGTAGTATGACAGGGGGTTCACCCCTCCACTTT.

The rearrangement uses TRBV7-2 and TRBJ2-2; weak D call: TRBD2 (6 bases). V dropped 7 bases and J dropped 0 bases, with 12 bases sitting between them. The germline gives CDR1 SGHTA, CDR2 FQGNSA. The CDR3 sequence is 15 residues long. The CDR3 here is CASTDGTSNTGELFF. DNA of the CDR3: TGTGCCAGCACCGACGGGACTTCGAACACCGGGGAGCTGTTTTTT.